The 8 T cell receptor beta chains below all came from one sample that was sequenced in a study of regulatory T cells in long-lasting Graves disease. In building TCR beta libraries, iRepertoire HTBI primers were used together with Arm-PCR of CDR3 regions. TCRdb called the multiplex PCR reads again in MiXCR, with one record for every CDR3 protein. The sample records a few hundred thousand distinct CDR3 sequences, less than 15% being singletons. Time point meaning: newly diagnosed GD, antithyroid drugs for less than 3 months. Following extraction of RNA from PBMCs, that RNA was used to make the TCR library. These data also formed part of another study, on T cells in Graves' hyperthyroidism and ophthalmopathy.

This sample comprised peripheral blood mononuclear cells (PBMCs), obtained at new diagnosis, from a patient treated with antithyroid drugs. The receptors stem from a man aged 25 to 40 with Graves disease.

This clonotype occurred a few times. The germline gene is not matched at one end of the junction; a read error may be the cause. This chain connects TRBV5-1 to TRBJ2-7; weak D call: TRBD2 (6 bases). This CDR3 has 17 residues. Germline V gives CDR1 SGHRS, CDR2 YFSETQ. The CDR3 region is CASSWTTRERDSYGQYF. CDR3 nucleotides: TGCGCCAGCAGCTGGACCACCAGAGAGAGGGACTCCTACGGGCAGTACTTC.

This clonotype came up many times. The chain links TRBV10-1 to TRBJ2-1, with a weak D call TRBD1 (5 bases). The CDR3 has 12 amino acids. Germline CDR1 is WNHNN and CDR2 is SYGVQD (reference sequence). The V and J ends lost 11 bases and 10 bases respectively, with 18 bases between them. The CDR3 DNA reads as TGCGCCGCAAGCCCCAGGGCCATCGAGCAGTTCTTC. This codes for CAASPRAIEQFF.

In its sample, this clonotype was seen a few times. The chain carries TRBV9 and TRBJ2-3, with D hard to call. The CDR3 is 15 residues long. Per germline, CDR1 SGDLS and CDR2 YYNGEE. V gave up 0 bases and J gave up 6 bases, with 14 bases separating them. The CDR3 bases are TGTGCCAGCAGCGTAGCTGGCCCCCCACCGGATACGCAGTATTTT. Protein: CASSVAGPPPDTQYF.

This clonotype has ten or more counts. The chain couples TRBV15 to TRBJ2-1, with TRBD2 matching 7 bases. V trimming: 8 bases; J trimming: 7 bases; junction bases outside the gene matches: 11. Germline V gene data show CDR1 as LNHNV and CDR2 as YYDKDF (reference sequence). This CDR3 contains 14 residues. CDR3 region: CATCGLDQINEQFF. The CDR3 nucleotides are TGTGCCACCTGTGGACTAGACCAAATAAATGAGCAGTTCTTC.

A few counts support this clonotype. A clone one base away is much larger, so this may be a read error. The V gene is TRBV11-2, the J gene TRBJ2-1; D gene uncertain. The CDR3 consists of 15 residues. CDR1 is SGHAT and CDR2 is FQNNGV in the germline V gene. The V end was cut by 5 bases, the J end by 8 bases, with 19 bases between. CDR3 nucleotide sequence: TGTGCCAGCAGCCTAATACAGAGTTCCGGCCATGAGCAGTTCTTC. This gives the protein CASSLIQSSGHEQFF.

The chain combines TRBV5-6 with TRBJ2-7; D could derive from TRBD1 or TRBD2 (5 bases each). Germline assignment: CDR1 SGHDT and CDR2 YYEEEE. Trimming took 1 base from V and 5 from J, leaving 22 bases between them. The length of the CDR3 is 17 residues. The CDR3 loop reads CASSLKLGTRVDHEQYF. CDR3 in DNA: TGTGCCAGCAGCTTGAAGTTGGGGACCAGGGTTGACCACGAGCAGTACTTC.

The sample holds many counts of this clonotype. The rearrangement joins TRBV12-3 or TRBV12-4 to TRBJ1-3, with D unresolved. The CDR3 contains 13 residues. V was shortened by 9 bases and J by 0 bases, with 9 bases between the two germline ends. The CDR3 DNA follows: TGTGCCAGTACCCTGAGCTCTGGAAACACCATATATTTT. Encoded protein: CASTLSSGNTIYF.

This clonotype came up many times. This chain uses TRBV7-2 with TRBJ2-2; TRBD1 matches at 8 bases. V lost 5 bases and J lost 3; bases outside the gene matches: 8. CDR3 size: 16 residues. Germline V lookup: CDR1 SGHTA, CDR2 FQGNSA. The DNA of the CDR3 is TGTGCCAGCAGCCAGGGGGCAGGGTTGTACACCGGGGAGCTGTTTTTT. Amino acid sequence: CASSQGAGLYTGELFF.